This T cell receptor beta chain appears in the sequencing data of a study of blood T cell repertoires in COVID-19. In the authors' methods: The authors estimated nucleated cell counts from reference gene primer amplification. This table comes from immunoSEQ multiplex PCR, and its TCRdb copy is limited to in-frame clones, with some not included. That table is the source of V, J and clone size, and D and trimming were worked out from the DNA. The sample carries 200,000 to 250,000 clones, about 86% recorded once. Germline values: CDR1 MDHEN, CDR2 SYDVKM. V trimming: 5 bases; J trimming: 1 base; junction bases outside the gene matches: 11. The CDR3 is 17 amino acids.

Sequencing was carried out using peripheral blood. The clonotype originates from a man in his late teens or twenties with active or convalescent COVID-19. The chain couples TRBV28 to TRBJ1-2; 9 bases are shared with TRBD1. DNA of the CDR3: TGTGCCAGCAGTCCGGGACAGGGCTATAGTCATAACTATGGCTACACCTTC. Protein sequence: CASSPGQGYSHNYGYTF.